This passage covers 18 T cell receptor beta chains from one sample sequenced in a study of CD8 T cells in Susac syndrome (dated by TCRdb to the late 2010s). Library preparation used the immunoSEQ multiplex PCR assay. RNA was extracted with the RNeasy kit and about 0.5 to 1 ug was reverse transcribed using random hexamers. The public reads were reprocessed in TCRdb via fastp at Q25 and MiXCR, keeping in-frame beta chains. A single entry per CDR3 protein holds the most common genes and DNA from its merged rows. The sample table shows 95,000 to 150,000 distinct CDR3 sequences, and over 90% are seen once. The ten largest clones take up around 0.28% of the sample. The specimen was CD8+ T cells from PBMCs. The receptors derive from a human donor with Susac syndrome.

The chain uses TRBV11-2 and TRBJ1-1, with no clear D. Germline V gene lookup returns CDR1 SGHAT and CDR2 FQNNGV. The length of the CDR3 is 14 residues. Trimming pared 1 base from V and 0 bases from J, leaving 6 bases between. The chain's CDR3 is CASSLVYMNTEAFF. The DNA for the CDR3 is TGTGCCAGCAGCTTAGTTTACATGAACACTGAAGCTTTCTTT.

V is TRBV29-1 and J is TRBJ1-1; 8 bases are a match to TRBD1. This CDR3 has 13 residues. The germline V gene encodes CDR1 SQVTM and CDR2 ANQGSEA. V lost 7 bases and J lost 1; bases outside the gene matches: 5. The CDR3 region is CSAQGVGNTEAFF. Here the CDR3 DNA reads TGCAGCGCACAGGGGGTTGGGAACACTGAAGCTTTCTTT. Looking up the rest from reference TRBV29-1 and TRBJ1-1 gives the full variable domain: SAVISQKPSRDICQRGTSLTIQCQVDSQVTMMFWYRQQPGQSLTLIATANQGSEATYESGFVIDKFPISRPNLTFSTLTVSNMSPEDSSIYLCSAQGVGNTEAFFGQGTRLTVV.

The rearrangement uses TRBV6-2 or TRBV6-3 and TRBJ1-2, with no clear D. V was shortened by 0 bases and J by 8 bases, with 4 bases between the two germline ends. CDR3 length: 11 amino acids. Germline V CDR1 and CDR2: MNHEY, SVGEGT. The CDR3 bases are TGTGCCAGCAGTTACTCAGTCGGCTACACCTTC. Translated: CASSYSVGYTF.

V is TRBV7-9 and J is TRBJ2-4; 8 bases are a match to TRBD2. Losses at the gene ends were 5 bases for V and 8 bases for J; bases not matched to a gene: 17. This CDR3 is 17 amino acids long. CDR1 is SEHNR and CDR2 is FQNEAQ in the germline V gene (reference sequence). The CDR3 region has the DNA TGTGCCAGCAGCCCTCGTACGGGGGTAGCGGGGTTTGACATTCAGTACTTC. Its protein product is CASSPRTGVAGFDIQYF.

This rearrangement joins TRBV6-1 to TRBJ1-2, with D perhaps matching TRBD1 (6 bases). CDR3 length: 13 residues. The V and J ends lost 2 bases and 4 bases respectively, with 8 bases between them. CDR1 and CDR2 from the germline V gene are MNHNS and SASEGT. CDR3 bases: TGTGCCAGCAGTGAATGGACAGCCTATGGCTACACCTTC. Translating gives CASSEWTAYGYTF.

V and J are TRBV9 and TRBJ2-2, with 7 bases lining up with TRBD1. V trimming: 3 bases; J trimming: 0 bases; junction bases outside the gene matches: 8. CDR1 is SGDLS and CDR2 is YYNGEE in the germline V gene. CDR3 length equals 17 residues. CDR3 DNA: TGTGCCAGCAGCGGGCAGGGACAGCCCGCGAACACCGGGGAGCTGTTTTTT. It specifies CASSGQGQPANTGELFF.

The table lists this clonotype with a count of one. The chain has TRBV7-8 and TRBJ1-6, with D unclear. V lost 1 base and J lost 0, with 13 bases in between. This CDR3 region has 18 residues. Per germline, CDR1 SGHVS and CDR2 FQNEAQ. The CDR3 region is CASSLGSKASSYNSPLHF. The CDR3 DNA follows: TGTGCCAGCAGCTTAGGGTCCAAAGCGAGCTCCTATAATTCACCCCTCCACTTT.

The chain has TRBV20-1 and TRBJ2-1, with a weak D call TRBD2 (6 bases). CDR3 length: 11 residues. The germline V gene has CDR1 DFQATT and CDR2 SNEGSKA (reference sequence). The germline V and J ends were trimmed by 6 bases and 8 bases, with 11 bases remaining between them. The CDR3 is CSAGGVDEQFF. CDR3 nucleotides: TGCAGTGCCGGGGGTGTAGATGAGCAGTTCTTC.

This chain uses TRBV6-2 or TRBV6-3 with TRBJ2-3, with D unclear. The CDR3 is made up of 13 amino acids. V was shortened by 2 bases and J by 3 bases, with 6 bases between the two germline ends. Germline values: CDR1 MNHEY, CDR2 SVGEGT. In DNA form, the CDR3 reads TGTGCCAGCAGTTACGTCGTTACAGATACGCAGTATTTT. Translation gives CASSYVVTDTQYF.

The chain combines TRBV5-1 with TRBJ1-5, with D tentatively TRBD1 (6 bases). V dropped 0 bases and J dropped 6 bases, with 10 bases sitting between them. Per the germline V gene, CDR1 is SGHRS and CDR2 is YFSETQ. CDR3 length: 14 amino acids. CDR3 protein: CASSLGGAAQPQHF. The CDR3 nucleotides read TGCGCCAGCAGCTTGGGGGGGGCAGCTCAGCCCCAGCATTTT.

The J gene is TRBJ2-1, the V gene TRBV4-1; 8 positions match TRBD2. This CDR3 is built from 16 residues. V dropped 1 base and J dropped 3; count of bases not matched to a gene: 5. Germline V gives CDR1 MGHRA, CDR2 YSYEKL. The CDR3 sequence: CASSQVAGTSYNEQFF. The CDR3 nucleotides are TGCGCCAGCAGCCAAGTAGCTGGGACTAGCTACAATGAGCAGTTCTTC.

The J gene is TRBJ2-1, the V gene TRBV6-5; D is tentatively TRBD1 or TRBD2 (5 bases each). Germline assignment: CDR1 MNHEY and CDR2 SVGAGI. The V end was cut by 2 bases, the J end by 9 bases, with 23 bases between. This CDR3 contains 17 residues. The CDR3 DNA is TGTGCCAGCAGTTACAATGGGGGAATCCACGACGTGAGTGAGCAGTTCTTC. Translation: CASSYNGGIHDVSEQFF.

The chain recombines TRBV30 with TRBJ2-1; D might be TRBD1 (6 bases). Between the trimmed V and J ends, which lost 6 bases and 10 bases, there was a span of 16 bases. The CDR3 extends over 12 amino acids. Looked up from germline, CDR1 is GTSNPN and CDR2 is SVGIG (reference sequence). CDR3 amino acids: CACNRDIGEQFF. The CDR3 nucleotides read TGTGCCTGTAATCGGGACATAGGGGAGCAGTTCTTC.

This clonotype is a singleton in its sample. V and J are TRBV5-6 and TRBJ2-5; D is ambiguous. V was pared by 0 bases and J by 4 bases, with 4 bases between. The CDR3 totals 12 residues. Germline V lookup: CDR1 SGHDT, CDR2 YYEEEE. CDR3 loop: CASSLDLETQYF. CDR3 coding DNA: TGTGCCAGCAGCTTGGATTTAGAGACCCAGTACTTC.

The CDR3 sequence: CSARKVTGNTIYF. The DNA of the CDR3 is TGCAGTGCTAGGAAGGTCACTGGAAACACCATATATTTT. The gene calls are TRBV20-1 and TRBJ1-3; the D is unclear. There are 13 residues in the CDR3. Trimming stripped 3 bases from V and 2 bases from J, with 8 bases between. Germline loops: CDR1 DFQATT, CDR2 SNEGSKA (reference sequence).

J is TRBJ2-5 and V is TRBV30; the D is unclear. Trimming pared 3 bases from V and 5 bases from J, leaving 10 bases between. Germline lookup yields CDR1 GTSNPN and CDR2 SVGIG (reference sequence). This CDR3 spans 12 amino acids. For the CDR3, the DNA is TGTGCCTGGAGCGGCGTGGTGGAGACCCAGTACTTC. Its protein is CAWSGVVETQYF.

V usage is TRBV12-3 or TRBV12-4 and J usage is TRBJ2-1; tentative D call: TRBD2 (6 bases). This CDR3 contains 16 residues. V gave up 8 bases and J gave up 4 bases, with 21 bases separating them. Here the CDR3 DNA reads TGTGCCAGCTCGGGGGACCGGGCCGGGATTTACAATGAGCAGTTCTTC. Protein product: CASSGDRAGIYNEQFF.

The chain employs TRBV5-6 and TRBJ2-3; weak D call: TRBD2 (6 bases). Trimming pared 4 bases from V and 5 bases from J, leaving 11 bases between. CDR1 and CDR2 (germline): SGHDT, YYEEEE. CDR3 size: 13 residues. In DNA form, the CDR3 reads TGTGCCAGCAGCCCGGTGCGGGAAGATACGCAGTATTTT. Its protein is CASSPVREDTQYF.